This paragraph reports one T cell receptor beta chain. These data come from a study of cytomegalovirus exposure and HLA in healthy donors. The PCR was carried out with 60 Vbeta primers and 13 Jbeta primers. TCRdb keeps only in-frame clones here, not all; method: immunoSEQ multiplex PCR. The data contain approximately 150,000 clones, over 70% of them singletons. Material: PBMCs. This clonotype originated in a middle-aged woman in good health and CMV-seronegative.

The CDR3 sequence is CASRGRYEQYF. CDR3 nucleotide sequence: TGTGCCAGCAGGGGGAGGTACGAGCAGTACTTC. The rearrangement joins TRBV6-1 to TRBJ2-7; maybe TRBD2 (6 bases). The V end lost 6 bases, the J end lost 4 bases, and 7 bases lay between the germline ends. Germline values: CDR1 MNHNS, CDR2 SASEGT. This CDR3 is built from 11 residues.